The sequence of this T cell receptor (beta chain) was determined in a study of blood T cell repertoires in COVID-19. Overall study context: PBMCs, B-cell-depleted T cells, or T cells were the source of the cDNA or gDNA that made up the material.

Original analysis: Estimates of nucleated cell counts were drawn from the amplification of reference gene primers. Only in-frame clones appear in the TCRdb table, and some are missing; sequencing was by immunoSEQ multiplex PCR. That table furnishes V, J and clone size, whereas the DNA furnished D and trimming. Of over 150,000 clones listed, around nine tenths are singletons. The germline V gene has CDR1 SNHLY and CDR2 FYNNEI. V lost 6 bases to trimming and J lost 6 bases; unmatched junction nucleotides: 8. The CDR3 sequence is 13 residues long. This sequence was found in a woman between 65 and 79 years old with COVID-19, enrolled during active disease. The material sequenced was peripheral blood. The rearrangement uses TRBV2 and TRBJ2-7, with 7 bases identical to TRBD1. CDR3 loop: CASSVTGRREQYF. For the CDR3, the DNA is TGTGCCAGCAGCGTGACAGGGCGTCGCGAGCAGTACTTC.